This T cell receptor beta chain came from a study of CD8+CD57+ T cells in acquired aplastic anemia. Study-level information: Sorted CD4+ and CD8+ cells gave a mean 3.2 ug DNA, range 0.2 to 27.4 ug.

The study profiled TCR beta VDJ and CDR3 using genomic DNA as template. One entry per CDR3 protein, called by TCRdb with MiXCR from the reads. Counted here are 210,000 or so distinct CDR3 sequences, around 49% occurring once; the ten biggest clones make up 15% to 20%. Selection for sequencing was limited to patients who had shown CD8+CD57+ cell expansion by flow cytometry. Patients, without exception, had severe acquired aplastic anemia. Study-level findings and limits: Between the patient and control groups, CD8+ Simpson's diversity did not differ significantly. Patients had around 30 CD8+ CDR3 sequences in common with controls (the shared set).

For this clonotype: Its antigen is currently unknown.

Specimen: sorted CD4+, CD8+, or CD8+CD57+ T cells (not recorded which) from PBMCs. The receptor's source is a human donor with aplastic anemia.

The CDR3 here is CAWSSDRADDTQYF. In nucleotides, the CDR3 is TGTGCCTGGAGTTCGGACAGGGCAGACGATACGCAGTATTTT. This chain uses TRBV30 with TRBJ2-3; 8 positions agree with TRBD1. This CDR3 has 14 residues. V was clipped by 2 bases and J by 6 bases; unmatched bases: 7. The germline CDR1 and CDR2 sequences are GTSNPN and SVGIG (reference sequence).